These 14 T cell receptor beta chains share one sample of origin, sequenced in a study of beta chain features in type 1 diabetes. Expressed TCRB transcripts were sequenced because the isolated RNA had all been reverse transcribed beforehand. Generated by immunoSEQ multiplex PCR, the TCRdb table keeps only in-frame clones and is missing some. Of roughly 610,000 clones in the sample, 15% to 19% were seen once. The sample consisted of naive CD4+ T cells from blood. The origin of the receptors is a man younger than 30 in good health.

This clone was recorded a few times. The chain uses TRBV6-1 and TRBJ1-5; TRBD1 agrees at 7 bases. The germline V gene has CDR1 MNHNS and CDR2 SASEGT. There are 13 residues in the CDR3. V was pared by 2 bases and J by 9 bases, with 4 bases of the junction left unmatched. The CDR3 DNA reads TGTGCCAGCAGTGAAACGGACAGGCGGCCCCAGCATTTT. Its translation: CASSETDRRPQHF.

The CDR3 bases are TGTGCCAGCAGTCGGACAGGGGGCGGAGAGACCCAGTACTTC. Residues: CASSRTGGGETQYF. The chain links TRBV2 to TRBJ2-5, with 11 bases lining up with TRBD1. Unmatched junction bases numbered 3, after V lost 5 bases and J lost 4 bases. The CDR3 is made up of 14 amino acids. The germline gives CDR1 SNHLY, CDR2 FYNNEI. Variable domain in full (rest from reference TRBV2 and TRBJ2-5): EPEVTQTPSHQVTQMGQEVILRCVPISNHLYFYWYRQILGQKVEFLVSFYNNEISEKSEIFDDQFSVERPDGSNFTLKIRSTKLEDSAMYFCASSRTGGGETQYFGPGTRLLVL.

This rearrangement joins TRBV7-2 to TRBJ2-7; a possible D gene is TRBD1 (6 bases). The CDR3 consists of 17 residues. V lost 6 bases and J 3 bases, leaving 24 bases between the germline ends. The germline gives CDR1 SGHTA, CDR2 FQGNSA. CDR3 sequence: CASRRVTGTPFFYEQYF. The CDR3 DNA reads as TGTGCCAGCAGGAGGGTTACCGGGACACCTTTTTTCTACGAGCAGTACTTC.

The chain couples TRBV6-6 to TRBJ2-2; a possible D gene is TRBD2 (5 bases). In germline, CDR1 is MNHNY, CDR2 SVGAGI (reference sequence). The CDR3 is 13 amino acids. The chain's CDR3 is CATAGGDTGELFF. Written as DNA, the CDR3 is TGTGCGACGGCGGGTGGGGACACCGGGGAGCTGTTTTTT.

This clone was recorded a few times. This chain joins TRBV4-3 and TRBJ2-1, with TRBD2 matching 12 bases. The CDR3 contains 19 residues. CDR1 is LGHNA and CDR2 is YSLEER in the germline V gene. V was pared by 0 bases and J by 8 bases, with 14 bases of the junction left unmatched. The CDR3 bases are TGCGCCAGCAGCCAAGATTCTCTTCCGGGACTAGCGGGTACCCATGAGCAGTTCTTC. Amino acids: CASSQDSLPGLAGTHEQFF.

This clone was detected only a few times. This chain uses TRBV29-1 with TRBJ2-5; D is perhaps TRBD1 (5 bases). This CDR3 comprises 12 residues. Germline CDR1 and CDR2: SQVTM and ANQGSEA. The V gene lost 2 bases and the J gene lost 5 bases, with 9 bases spanning the gap. The DNA of the CDR3 is TGCAGCGTTGAATCAGGGTCTGAGACCCAGTACTTC. It encodes CSVESGSETQYF.

This clone was seen a few times. V usage is TRBV10-3 and J usage is TRBJ2-2; D is undetermined. Trimming took off 3 bases at V and 0 bases at J, with 8 bases between the two ends. Germline V gene sequence: CDR1 ENHRY, CDR2 SYGVKD. This CDR3 spans 15 amino acids. CDR3 DNA: TGTGCCATCAGTGAACGACAAGCGAACACCGGGGAGCTGTTTTTT. Protein product: CAISERQANTGELFF.

This chain links TRBV7-2 with TRBJ2-6; 9 bases are a match to TRBD1. The CDR3 loop spans 16 amino acids. V lost 5 bases and J lost 2; bases outside the gene matches: 4. Germline V gene sequence: CDR1 SGHTA, CDR2 FQGNSA. Here the CDR3 DNA reads TGTGCCAGCAGCATGGGGACAGGGACTGGGGCCAACGTCCTGACTTTC. It translates to CASSMGTGTGANVLTF.

This clone was detected only a few times. V and J are TRBV4-2 and TRBJ2-5, with D tentatively TRBD2 (5 bases). Germline loops: CDR1 LGHNA, CDR2 YNFKEQ. This CDR3 comprises 14 residues. Trimming shortened V by 4 bases and J by 2 bases, and 11 bases separated the two germline ends. CDR3 nucleotide sequence: TGTGCCAGCAGCCCGGGGTCGACTCAAGAGACCCAGTACTTC. Its protein is CASSPGSTQETQYF.

This clone was counted ten times or more. This chain connects TRBV7-9 to TRBJ2-1; 10 bases are a match to TRBD1. Germline-derived CDR1 and CDR2 are SEHNR and FQNEAQ (reference sequence). The CDR3 extends over 16 amino acids. The junction had 8 bases not matched to a gene; V was cut back by 4 bases and J by 5 bases. Written as DNA, the CDR3 is TGTGCCAGCAGCTCACCCCGGGACAGGGGAGACAATGAGCAGTTCTTC. Encoded protein: CASSSPRDRGDNEQFF.

V and J are TRBV7-9 and TRBJ2-3; D assignment may be TRBD1 or TRBD2 (5 bases each). CDR3 size: 15 residues. The germline CDR1 and CDR2 sequences are SEHNR and FQNEAQ (reference sequence). The germline V and J ends were trimmed by 4 bases and 7 bases, with 18 bases remaining between them. The CDR3 DNA reads TGTGCCAGCAGCTCTCCGGGGCTGATAGTAAATACGCAGTATTTT. Translation: CASSSPGLIVNTQYF.

This rearrangement joins TRBV7-2 to TRBJ1-2, with 8 bases that match TRBD1. The ends lost 5 bases at V and 5 bases at J; junction bases unmatched: 13. Germline V gives CDR1 SGHTA, CDR2 FQGNSA. The CDR3 is 16 amino acids. The DNA for the CDR3 is TGTGCCAGCAGCCCCGGGAGGAGACAGGGGATGTATGGCTACACCTTC. Its protein product is CASSPGRRQGMYGYTF. The full variable domain, with the rest looked up from reference TRBV7-2 and TRBJ1-2, is GAGVSQSPSNKVTEKGKDVELRCDPISGHTALYWYRQSLGQGLEFLIYFQGNSAPDKSGLPSDRFSAERTGGSVSTLTIQRTQQEDSAVYLCASSPGRRQGMYGYTFGSGTRLTVV.

This clone has more than one count but fewer than ten. V gene TRBV30 combines with J gene TRBJ1-1; a possible D gene is TRBD1 (5 bases). The germline CDR1 and CDR2 sequences are GTSNPN and SVGIG (reference sequence). The V and J ends lost 5 bases and 10 bases respectively, with 11 bases between them. This CDR3 has 10 amino acids. CDR3 DNA sequence: TGTGCCTGGGGCTTTGGGGGAGCTTTCTTT. It translates to CAWGFGGAFF.

J is TRBJ1-5 and V is TRBV7-2; 8 bases are shared with TRBD1. The CDR3 covers 15 residues. V shed 5 bases, J shed 6 bases, and the junction held 9 bases outside the gene matches. Germline V lookup: CDR1 SGHTA, CDR2 FQGNSA. CDR3 DNA sequence: TGTGCCAGCAGCCCCGGACAGGGCCGGTTTCAGCCCCAGCATTTT. Translation: CASSPGQGRFQPQHF.